This T cell receptor (beta chain) was sequenced during a study of T cell repertoires in cytomegalovirus infection. Looking at the study overall: An indication of both CMV infection and matching HLA type came from public TCR beta signatures.

The length of the CDR3 is 18 residues. Germline CDR1 reads ENHRY; CDR2 reads SYGVKD. The V and J ends lost 3 bases and 0 bases, in that order; junction bases with no gene match: 6. Study-level results: In two of eight donors, the top clonotype was HLA-C-restricted CMV-specific. Carriers of CMV plus the relevant HLA were identified by cumulative public TCR beta family frequency.

Via MiXCR, TCRdb re-called the reads, giving one row per CDR3 protein. The sample holds over 300,000 distinct CDR3 sequences; roughly 16% are singletons and the top ten take around 12%. For this clonotype: The target antigen is unknown.

Sequencing was performed on PBMCs. This sequence joins TRBV10-3 and TRBJ2-4; 12 nucleotides match TRBD2. The TCR was taken from a human donor in good health (CMV status not recorded). Some clones in this sample may be carry-over from other donors' samples. DNA for the CDR3: TGTGCCATCAGTGATACTAGCGGGGGGCCGCTAGCCAAAAACATTCAGTACTTC. It specifies CAISDTSGGPLAKNIQYF.